Ten or more counts support the clone carrying this T cell receptor beta chain. Its matching antigen is unknown. This sample is part of a study of T cells in Graves' hyperthyroidism and ophthalmopathy. Broader study findings: Most thyroid-expanded clonotypes above 0.001 were also found in blood. Onset of ophthalmopathy came a median 6.5 months after the model predicted it.

Hyperthyroidism, newly diagnosed and lasting under 2 months, affected patients aged 18 to 65. J lost 2 bases, V lost 5 bases, and 8 bases had no gene match. CDR1 is SGHAT and CDR2 is FQNNGV in the germline V gene. The CDR3 consists of 15 residues. RNA transcripts served as the template for amplifying TCR beta CDR3 regions. The HTBI primer set drove a first-round RT-PCR of the TCR CDR3. From the multiplex PCR reads, TCRdb called clonotypes with MiXCR, one entry per CDR3 protein. The data hold about 570,000 distinct CDR3 sequences, with approximately 15% observed a single time. The gene calls are TRBV11-2 and TRBJ2-7, with TRBD1 matching 8 bases. This receptor was identified in a woman aged 40 to 50 with Graves' hyperthyroidism. Sequenced sample: blood. In DNA form, the CDR3 reads TGTGCCAGCAGCCATGACAGGGGAAGGGCCTACGAGCAGTACTTC. This gives the protein CASSHDRGRAYEQYF. The whole variable domain, remainder taken from reference TRBV11-2 and TRBJ2-7, is EAGVAQSPRYKIIEKRQSVAFWCNPISGHATLYWYQQILGQGPKLLIQFQNNGVVDDSQLPKDRFSAERLKGVDSTLKIQPAKLEDSAVYLCASSHDRGRAYEQYFGPGTRLTVT.